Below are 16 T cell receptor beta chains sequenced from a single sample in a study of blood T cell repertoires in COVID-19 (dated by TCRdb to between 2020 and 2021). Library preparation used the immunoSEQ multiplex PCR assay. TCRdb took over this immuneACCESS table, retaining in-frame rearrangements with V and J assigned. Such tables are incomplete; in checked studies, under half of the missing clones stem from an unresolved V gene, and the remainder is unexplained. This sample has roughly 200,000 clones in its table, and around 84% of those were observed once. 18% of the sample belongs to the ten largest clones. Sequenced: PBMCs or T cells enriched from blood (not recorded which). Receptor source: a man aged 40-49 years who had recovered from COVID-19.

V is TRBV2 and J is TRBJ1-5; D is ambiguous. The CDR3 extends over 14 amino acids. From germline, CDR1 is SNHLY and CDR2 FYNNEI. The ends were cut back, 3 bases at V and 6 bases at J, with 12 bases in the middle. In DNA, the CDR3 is TGTGCCAGCAGTGAGGGTCGAGGGATTCAGCCCCAGCATTTT. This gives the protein CASSEGRGIQPQHF. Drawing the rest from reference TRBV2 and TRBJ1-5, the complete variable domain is EPEVTQTPSHQVTQMGQEVILRCVPISNHLYFYWYRQILGQKVEFLVSFYNNEISEKSEIFDDQFSVERPDGSNFTLKIRSTKLEDSAMYFCASSEGRGIQPQHFGDGTRLSIL.

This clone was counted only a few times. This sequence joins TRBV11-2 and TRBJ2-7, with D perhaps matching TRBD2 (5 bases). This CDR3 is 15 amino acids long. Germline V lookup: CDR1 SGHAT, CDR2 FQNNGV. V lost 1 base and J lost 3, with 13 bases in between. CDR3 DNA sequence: TGTGCCAGCAGCTTAGTAAGCGGCGGGTACTACGAGCAGTACTTC. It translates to CASSLVSGGYYEQYF.

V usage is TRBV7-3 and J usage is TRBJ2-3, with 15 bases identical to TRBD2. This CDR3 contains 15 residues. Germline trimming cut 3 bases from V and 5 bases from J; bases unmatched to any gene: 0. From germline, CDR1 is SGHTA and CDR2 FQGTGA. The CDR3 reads CASSLGLAGGDTQYF. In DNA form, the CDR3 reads TGTGCCAGCAGCTTGGGACTAGCGGGAGGAGATACGCAGTATTTT.

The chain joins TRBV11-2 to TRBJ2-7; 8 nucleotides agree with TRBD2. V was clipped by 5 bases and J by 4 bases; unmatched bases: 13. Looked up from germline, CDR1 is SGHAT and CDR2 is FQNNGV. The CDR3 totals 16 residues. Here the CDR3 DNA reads TGTGCCAGCAGCCAATATTCGAGCGGGAGAAGGTACGAGCAGTACTTC. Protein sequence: CASSQYSSGRRYEQYF.

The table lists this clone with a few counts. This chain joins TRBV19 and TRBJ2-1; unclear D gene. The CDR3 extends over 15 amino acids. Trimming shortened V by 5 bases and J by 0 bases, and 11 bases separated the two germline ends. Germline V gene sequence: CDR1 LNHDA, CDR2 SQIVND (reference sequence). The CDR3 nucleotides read TGTGCCAGTAGTCCAACACGACTCTCCTACAATGAGCAGTTCTTC. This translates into CASSPTRLSYNEQFF.

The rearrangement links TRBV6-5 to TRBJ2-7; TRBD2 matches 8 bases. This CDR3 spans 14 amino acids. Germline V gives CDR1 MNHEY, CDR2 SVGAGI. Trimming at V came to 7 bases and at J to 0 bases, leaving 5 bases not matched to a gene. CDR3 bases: TGTGCCAGCACTACTAGCGGAGGCTCCTACGAGCAGTACTTC. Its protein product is CASTTSGGSYEQYF.

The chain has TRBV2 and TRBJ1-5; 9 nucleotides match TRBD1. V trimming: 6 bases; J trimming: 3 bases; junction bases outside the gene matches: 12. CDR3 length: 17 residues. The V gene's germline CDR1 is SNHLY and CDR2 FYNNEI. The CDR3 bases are TGTGCCAGCAGGGAGCACTCCGGGACAGGGAACAATCAGCCCCAGCATTTT. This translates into CASREHSGTGNNQPQHF.

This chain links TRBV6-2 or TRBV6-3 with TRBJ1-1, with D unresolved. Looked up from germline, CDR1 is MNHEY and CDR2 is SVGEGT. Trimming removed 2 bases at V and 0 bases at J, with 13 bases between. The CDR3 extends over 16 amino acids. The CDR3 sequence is CASSYPTDTMNTEAFF. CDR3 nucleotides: TGTGCCAGCAGTTACCCCACAGATACCATGAACACTGAAGCTTTCTTT.

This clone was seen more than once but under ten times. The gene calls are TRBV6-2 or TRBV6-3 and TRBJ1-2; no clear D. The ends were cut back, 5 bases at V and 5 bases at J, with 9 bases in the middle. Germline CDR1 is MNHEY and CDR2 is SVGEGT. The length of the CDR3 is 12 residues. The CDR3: CASSPRLYGYTF. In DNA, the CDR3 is TGTGCCAGCAGTCCCCGACTTTATGGCTACACCTTC.

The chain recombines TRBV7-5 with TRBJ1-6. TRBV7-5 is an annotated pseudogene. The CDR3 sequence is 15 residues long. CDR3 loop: CARRAPGYEESPLHF. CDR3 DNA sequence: TGTGCCAGAAGAGCCCCTGGTTACGAAGAATCACCCCTCCACTTT.

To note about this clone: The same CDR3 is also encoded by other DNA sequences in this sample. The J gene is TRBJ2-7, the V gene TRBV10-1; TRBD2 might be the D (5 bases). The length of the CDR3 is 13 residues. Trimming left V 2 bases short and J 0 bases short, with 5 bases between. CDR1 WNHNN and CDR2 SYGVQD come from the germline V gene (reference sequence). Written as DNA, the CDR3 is TGCGCCAGCAGTGAGGCGGGCTCCTACGAGCAGTACTTC. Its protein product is CASSEAGSYEQYF.

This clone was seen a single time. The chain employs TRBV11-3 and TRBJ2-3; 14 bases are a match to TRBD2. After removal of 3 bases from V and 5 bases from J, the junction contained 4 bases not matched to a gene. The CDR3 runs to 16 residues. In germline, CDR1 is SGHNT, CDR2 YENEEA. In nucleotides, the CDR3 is TGTGCCAGCAGCTTCGGGACTAGCGGGAGTAGAGATACGCAGTATTTT. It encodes CASSFGTSGSRDTQYF.

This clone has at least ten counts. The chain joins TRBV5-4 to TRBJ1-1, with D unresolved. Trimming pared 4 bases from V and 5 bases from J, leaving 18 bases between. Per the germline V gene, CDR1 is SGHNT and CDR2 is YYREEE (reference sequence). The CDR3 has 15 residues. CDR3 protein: CASSPAGSRMTEAFF. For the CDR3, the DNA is TGTGCCAGCAGCCCGGCGGGATCAAGAATGACTGAAGCTTTCTTT.

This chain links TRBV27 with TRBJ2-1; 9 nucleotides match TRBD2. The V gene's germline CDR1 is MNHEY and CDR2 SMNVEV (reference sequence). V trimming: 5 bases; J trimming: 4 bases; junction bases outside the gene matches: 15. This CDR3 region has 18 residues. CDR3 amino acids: CASSPTRPSGMTYNEQFF. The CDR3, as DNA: TGTGCCAGCAGTCCTACACGACCTAGCGGGATGACATACAATGAGCAGTTCTTC.

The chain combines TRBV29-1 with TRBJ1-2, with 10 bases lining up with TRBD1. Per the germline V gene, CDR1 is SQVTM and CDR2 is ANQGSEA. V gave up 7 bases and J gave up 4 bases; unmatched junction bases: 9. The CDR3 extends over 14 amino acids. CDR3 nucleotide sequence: TGCAGCGCTGACAGGGGGCTTAATTTCTATGGCTACACCTTC. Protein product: CSADRGLNFYGYTF. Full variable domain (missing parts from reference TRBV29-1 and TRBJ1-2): SAVISQKPSRDICQRGTSLTIQCQVDSQVTMMFWYRQQPGQSLTLIATANQGSEATYESGFVIDKFPISRPNLTFSTLTVSNMSPEDSSIYLCSADRGLNFYGYTFGSGTRLTVV.

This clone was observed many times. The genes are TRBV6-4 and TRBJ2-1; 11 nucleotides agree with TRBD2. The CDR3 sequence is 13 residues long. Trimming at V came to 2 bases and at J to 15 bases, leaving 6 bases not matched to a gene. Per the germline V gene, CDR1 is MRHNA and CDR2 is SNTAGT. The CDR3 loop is CASSDGASGRMFF. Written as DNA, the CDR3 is TGTGCCAGCAGTGACGGGGCTAGCGGGAGGATGTTCTTC.